This T cell receptor beta chain came from a study of T cells in Graves' hyperthyroidism and ophthalmopathy. Using RNA transcripts as the source, TCR beta CDR3 regions were amplified. Researchers ran a first-round RT-PCR on the TCR CDR3 using the HTBI primer set. TCRdb fed the multiplex PCR reads into MiXCR, producing one record per CDR3 protein. The sample includes 550,000 to 800,000 distinct CDR3 sequences, roughly 17% of them seen just once. V lost 3 bases, J lost 0 bases, and 9 bases lay in between. The CDR3 runs to 15 residues. Whole-study findings and limits: Progression to ophthalmopathy was predicted a median of about six months early.

A remark on this clonotype: Its antigen is unknown.

Sequenced sample: blood. V gene TRBV12-3 or TRBV12-4 combines with J gene TRBJ1-5; D gene unclear. This clonotype originated in a man aged 18 to 29 with Graves' hyperthyroidism. The CDR3 spells CASSLMSLSNQPQHF. For the CDR3, the DNA is TGTGCCAGCAGTTTGATGTCTCTTAGCAATCAGCCCCAGCATTTT.